The 7 T cell receptor beta chains reported below all come from one sample, sequenced in a study of cytomegalovirus exposure and HLA in healthy donors. Use of 60 Vbeta and 13 Jbeta primers characterized the PCR. Profiling relied on immunoSEQ multiplex PCR, and the TCRdb table lists in-frame clones only, not all of them. Among 130,000 or so clones listed, roughly 74% were seen once. The specimen was PBMCs. The receptors shown here come from a male donor in good health and CMV-seronegative.

The V and J genes are TRBV19 and TRBJ2-7; the match to TRBD2 covers 12 bases. CDR1 and CDR2 from the germline V gene are LNHDA and SQIVND (reference sequence). V lost 3 bases, J lost 1 base, and 7 bases stayed unmatched. The CDR3 consists of 17 residues. The CDR3 DNA reads as TGTGCCAGTAGTATGCTGGCTAGCGGGGGGGCATCCTACGAGCAGTACTTC. Its translation is CASSMLASGGASYEQYF.

In this sample, this clone turned up a few times. The DNA for the CDR3 is TGTGCCACCAGCAGAGAATTCCTCTACGAGCAGTACTTC. Its translation is CATSREFLYEQYF. The rearrangement joins TRBV15 to TRBJ2-7; no firm D call. V dropped 0 bases and J dropped 3 bases, with 6 bases sitting between them. The CDR3 consists of 13 residues. Germline lookup yields CDR1 LNHNV and CDR2 YYDKDF (reference sequence).

V gene TRBV29-1 combines with J gene TRBJ1-1; D gene uncertain. This CDR3 has 12 amino acids. Germline-derived CDR1 and CDR2 are SQVTM and ANQGSEA. The V end was cut by 2 bases, the J end by 1 base, with 5 bases between. This chain's CDR3 is CSVEHGNTEAFF. CDR3 nucleotides: TGCAGCGTTGAACACGGGAACACTGAAGCTTTCTTT.

The J gene is TRBJ2-5, the V gene TRBV27, with 7 positions matching TRBD1. Judging by the DNA end, TRBJ2-7 fits better; the J call may be wrong. Germline CDR1 and CDR2: MNHEY and SMNVEV (reference sequence). There are 14 residues in the CDR3. CDR3 in amino acids: CASSSTGSTYEQYF. The CDR3, as DNA: TGTGCCAGCAGTTCGACAGGGTCGACCTACGAGCAGTACTTC.

The chain uses TRBV28 and TRBJ1-3, with 7 bases lining up with TRBD1. Germline V CDR1 and CDR2: MDHEN, SYDVKM. This CDR3 spans 14 amino acids. V was clipped by 7 bases and J by 2 bases; unmatched bases: 5. The CDR3 reads CASTPGGTGNTIYF. The CDR3 DNA is TGTGCCAGCACCCCAGGGGGAACTGGAAACACCATATATTTT.

The chain links TRBV28 to TRBJ1-1, with TRBD1 matching 7 bases. The length of the CDR3 is 13 residues. The germline CDR1 and CDR2 sequences are MDHEN and SYDVKM. V was clipped by 10 bases and J by 1 base; unmatched bases: 6. CDR3 bases: TGTGCCATTACCCGACAGGGGAACACTGAAGCTTTCTTT. It encodes CAITRQGNTEAFF.

A word on this clone: One end of the junction is discordant with germline, which a read error may explain. The CDR3 reads CASSLGLAGPTDTQYF. CDR3 bases: TGTGCTAGCAGCTTAGGACTAGCGGGGCCCACAGATACGCAGTATTTT. The chain links TRBV7-7 to TRBJ2-3; 12 nucleotides line up with TRBD2. CDR1 is SSHAT, CDR2 FNYEAQ, per germline (reference sequence). The CDR3 contains 16 residues.